These T cell receptor beta chains were read from a single sample in a study of T cell responses to AZD1222 COVID-19 vaccine. Here immunoSEQ multiplex PCR was the method, and the copy in TCRdb shows in-frame clones only, minus some. The data contain about 100,000 clones, about 85% of them singletons. The input for sequencing was peripheral blood, taken on day 0 of AZD1222 vaccination. These receptors originate from an adult in good health. CDR3s include the opening cysteine and the closing phenylalanine or tryptophan. D genes are given only for firm matches. The size field is filled for only some rows; it gives once, few, many or a size class.

j_gene | abundance | v_gene | d_gene | CDR3nt | CDR3aa
TRBJ2-2 | once | TRBV7-2 | . | TGTGCCAGCAGCTTACAAGCGGAGAACACCGGGGAGCTGTTTTTT | CASSLQAENTGELFF
TRBJ2-3 | once | TRBV7-2 | TRBD2 | TGTGCCAGCAGCCCCCGACTAGCGGGAGTCACAGATACGCAGTATTTT | CASSPRLAGVTDTQYF
TRBJ2-6 | . | TRBV28 | . | TGTGCCAGCAGTTCCCCCCTCCCCGGGCCGGACCCTTCTCCTGGGGCCAACGTCCTGACTTTC | CASSSPLPGPDPSPGANVLTF
TRBJ1-5 | . | TRBV24-1 | TRBD1 | TGTGCCACCAGTGATTTGCAAGGCAGGGGGGTCAATCAGCCCCAGCATTTT | CATSDLQGRGVNQPQHF
TRBJ2-3 | . | TRBV3-1/TRBV3-2 | TRBD2 | TGTGCCAGCAGCCAAGAACGGACTAGCGGGAGTGTTATGGATACGCAGTATTTT | CASSQERTSGSVMDTQYF
TRBJ2-7 | . | TRBV6-5 | . | TGTGCCAGCAGCCGACTCACAGGGACCTACGAGCAGTACTTC | CASSRLTGTYEQYF
TRBJ2-3 | . | TRBV4-2 | TRBD2 | TGTGCCAGCAGCCAAGAAGGGACTAGCGGATCAGATACGCAGTATTTT | CASSQEGTSGSDTQYF
TRBJ2-7 | . | TRBV28 | . | TGTGCCAGCAGTTTGGGACAACCCTACGAGCAGTACTTC | CASSLGQPYEQYF
TRBJ1-1 | few | TRBV19 | . | TGTGCCAGTAGTCCCCGGGACATAAAGTACACTGAAGCTTTCTTT | CASSPRDIKYTEAFF
TRBJ2-6 | . | TRBV5-4 | . | TGTGCCAGCAGCTTGGGGAGGGAAAAAGGGGCCAACGTCCTGACTTTC | CASSLGREKGANVLTF
TRBJ2-6 | . | TRBV7-9 | . | TGTGCCAGCAGCCCCCCTGGGGCCAACGTCCTGACTTTC | CASSPPGANVLTF
TRBJ2-7 | once | TRBV10-1 | . | TGCGCCAGCAGTCTCCCGGTGCGTTGCCCCTACCACGAGCAGTACTTC | CASSLPVRCPYHEQYF
TRBJ2-2 | . | TRBV7-9 | . | TGTGCCAGCAGCTTGGGGTCAGGAAGTACCGGGGAGCTGTTTTTT | CASSLGSGSTGELFF
TRBJ2-5 | . | TRBV6-2/TRBV6-3 | . | TGTGCCAGCAGTTACGTAAGTCTGCAAGAGACCCAGTACTTC | CASSYVSLQETQYF
TRBJ2-2 | . | TRBV27 | . | TGTGCCAGCAGACCCGGGACTGGGCTTGTGGAGCTGTTTTTT | CASRPGTGLVELFF
TRBJ1-6 | . | TRBV30 | TRBD1 | TGTGCCTTCCGCCGTCAGGGACAGGGGTTTTCACCCCTCCACTTT | CAFRRQGQGFSPLHF
TRBJ2-3 | . | TRBV18 | TRBD2 | TGTGCCAGCTCACCCGGGACTAGCGGGACAGATACGCAGTATTTT | CASSPGTSGTDTQYF
TRBJ1-5 | once | TRBV2 | . | TGTGCCAGCAGTGACCGGTGGACTAGCAATCAGCCCCAGCATTTT | CASSDRWTSNQPQHF
TRBJ2-1 | . | TRBV27 | TRBD2 | TGTGCCAGCCGATCGGGACTAGCGGGGCCGAATGAGCAGTTCTTC | CASRSGLAGPNEQFF
TRBJ2-2 | . | TRBV13 | . | TGTGCCAGCAGCGGCGACAACACCGGGGAGCTGTTTTTT | CASSGDNTGELFF
TRBJ2-7 | . | TRBV7-8 | TRBD2 | TGTGCCAGCAGCCCCACCGGGGGGGAGGCTTCCTACGAGCAGTACTTC | CASSPTGGEASYEQYF
TRBJ1-2 | . | TRBV6-2/TRBV6-3 | . | TGTGCCAGCAGTTACTCGGAGGGTTCTGGCTACACCTTC | CASSYSEGSGYTF